This entry features one T cell receptor beta chain sequence. Its target is unknown. This sample was included in a study of identical twins. Template switching, a step in the protocol, added a universal primer site, and cDNA carried unique molecular identifiers. TCRdb fed the 5' RACE reads into MiXCR, producing one record per CDR3 protein. The table includes a few hundred thousand distinct CDR3 sequences, roughly 18% detected once. Overall study findings and caveats: Donors were not followed over many years; analysis was cross-sectional.

Material: naive T cells sorted from blood. This clonotype was obtained from a man aged 50-60 years in good health.

CDR3 amino acids: CASSGVGGFVPDTQYF. The CDR3 DNA reads as TGTGCCAGCAGCGGGGTCGGTGGTTTCGTCCCAGATACGCAGTATTTT. The chain combines TRBV7-2 with TRBJ2-3; D gene unclear. The CDR3 consists of 16 residues. The V end was cut by 5 bases, the J end by 4 bases, with 19 bases between. Germline V gene data show CDR1 as SGHTA and CDR2 as FQGNSA.